A selection of T cell receptor beta chains follows, all from one sample in a study of identical twins. TCRdb fed the 5' RACE reads into MiXCR, producing one record per CDR3 protein. The repertoire holds approximately 210,000 distinct CDR3 sequences, about 6.7% seen once, with more than 12% in the top ten. This sample also belongs to another study, concerning T cells expressing NK-cell markers.

Sequenced sample: CD8+ T cells sorted from blood. The receptors were gathered from a young woman in good health. Each CDR3 is given without its conserved first and last residue. Each record gives: clone size, J gene, D gene, V gene, CDR3 protein. D genes are given only for firm matches. The size field is filled for only some rows; it gives once, few, many or a size class.

- TRBJ2-7 - TRBV12-3/TRBV12-4 ASSLTGNYYEQY
many TRBJ2-7 TRBD1 TRBV6-5 ASSLDRGPEQY
few TRBJ2-1 TRBD2 TRBV29-1 SIKRGNEQF
few TRBJ1-5 - TRBV21-1 ASMDGRGLHDSNQPQH
- TRBJ2-2 TRBD2 TRBV12-3/TRBV12-4 ASCTSGWGGTGELF
few TRBJ2-3 - TRBV18 ASSPGPDTQY
few TRBJ2-1 - TRBV14 ASSQEGRGYNEQF
few TRBJ2-1 - TRBV5-1 ASSVGGWQF
few TRBJ2-1 - TRBV3-1 ASSPWPQGIEHEQF
- TRBJ2-5 TRBD1 TRBV3-1 ASSLSLDRLQETQY
many TRBJ2-3 TRBD1 TRBV29-1 SVGQGEDTQY
few TRBJ2-3 - TRBV13 ASSSVVTQY
many TRBJ2-1 - TRBV15 ATSRDNGVQF
many TRBJ2-7 - TRBV7-9 ASSLAGRDEQY
few TRBJ2-7 TRBD2 TRBV5-5 ASSSGLAITYEQY
- TRBJ2-7 - TRBV6-1 ASSVQVYEQY
- TRBJ1-1 - TRBV12-3/TRBV12-4 ASARSTPEAF
many TRBJ2-7 - TRBV6-6 ASSGGPYEQY
- TRBJ2-1 TRBD2 TRBV15 ATSMVGLAPYNEQF
few TRBJ2-1 - TRBV24-1 ATSRATGRQQF
- TRBJ2-7 - TRBV12-3/TRBV12-4 ASSFGGGSFYEQY
few TRBJ1-4 - TRBV18 ASSPLQAGVKLF
many TRBJ2-2 TRBD2 TRBV3-1 ASSLQRGANTGELF
many TRBJ1-1 - TRBV6-2/TRBV6-3 ASSLLFRDKGAAF
- TRBJ1-2 - TRBV12-3/TRBV12-4 ASSLAGYT
- TRBJ2-6 - TRBV9 ASSVAGNSGANVLT
- TRBJ1-1 - TRBV7-6 ASSLGGMGTEAF
few TRBJ2-7 - TRBV13 ATTSLDSSYEQY
- TRBJ2-5 TRBD2 TRBV5-6 ASSPLGAGVETQY
- TRBJ2-3 TRBD1 TRBV3-1 ASSPLGTGERGDTQY
few TRBJ2-7 TRBD2 TRBV27 ASGDRGGSYEQY
few TRBJ1-2 - TRBV29-1 SVLRQANYGYT
few TRBJ2-3 - TRBV27 ASSLFPRYTQY
- TRBJ2-1 TRBD2 TRBV7-6 ASSLALAGGPGEQF
- TRBJ2-1 - TRBV11-2 ASSLGGNKPGDEQF
- TRBJ2-1 - TRBV5-1 ASSGGGGLYNEQF
- TRBJ2-7 - TRBV20-1 SARSSPFGVYEQY
- TRBJ2-1 - TRBV7-2 ASSPTVNEQF
few TRBJ2-1 - TRBV12-3/TRBV12-4 ASKPGLSYNEQF
- TRBJ1-4 - TRBV2 AILGSFRNEKLF
many TRBJ1-1 - TRBV12-3/TRBV12-4 ASSLEGAEAF
- TRBJ1-1 - TRBV7-6 ASSLALGATEAF